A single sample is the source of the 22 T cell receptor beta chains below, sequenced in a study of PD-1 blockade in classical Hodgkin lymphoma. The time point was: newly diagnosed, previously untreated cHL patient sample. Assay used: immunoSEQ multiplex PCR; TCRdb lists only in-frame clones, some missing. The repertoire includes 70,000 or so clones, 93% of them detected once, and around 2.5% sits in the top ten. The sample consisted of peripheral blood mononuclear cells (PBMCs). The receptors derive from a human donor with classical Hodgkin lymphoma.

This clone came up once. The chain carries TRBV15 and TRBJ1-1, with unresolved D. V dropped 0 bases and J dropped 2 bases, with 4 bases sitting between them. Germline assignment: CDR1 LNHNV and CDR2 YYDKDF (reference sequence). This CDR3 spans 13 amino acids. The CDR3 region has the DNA TGTGCCACCAGCAGAGACCCTAACACTGAAGCTTTCTTT. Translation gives CATSRDPNTEAFF.

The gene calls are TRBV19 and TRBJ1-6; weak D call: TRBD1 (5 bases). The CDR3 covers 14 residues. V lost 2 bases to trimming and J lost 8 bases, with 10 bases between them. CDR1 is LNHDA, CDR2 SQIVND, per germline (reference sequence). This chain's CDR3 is CASSIQGLDSPLHF. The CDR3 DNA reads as TGTGCCAGTAGTATACAGGGATTGGATTCACCCCTCCACTTT. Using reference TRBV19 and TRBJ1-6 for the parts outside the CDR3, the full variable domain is DGGITQSPKYLFRKEGQNVTLSCEQNLNHDAMYWYRQDPGQGLRLIYYSQIVNDFQKGDIAEGYSVSREKKESFPLTVTSAQKNPTAFYLCASSIQGLDSPLHFGNGTRLTVT.

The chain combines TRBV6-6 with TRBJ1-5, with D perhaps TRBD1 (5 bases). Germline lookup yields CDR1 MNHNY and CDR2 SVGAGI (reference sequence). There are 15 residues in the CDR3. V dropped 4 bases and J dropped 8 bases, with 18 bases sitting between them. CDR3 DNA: TGTGCCAGCAGTTTTGGGACGGCGACTACAGAGCCCCAGCATTTT. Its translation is CASSFGTATTEPQHF.

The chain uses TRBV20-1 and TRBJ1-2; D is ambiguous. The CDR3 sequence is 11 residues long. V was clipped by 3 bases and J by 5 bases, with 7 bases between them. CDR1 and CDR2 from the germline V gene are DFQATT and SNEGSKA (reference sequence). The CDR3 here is CSASWLYGYTF. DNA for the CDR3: TGCAGTGCTAGTTGGCTTTATGGCTACACCTTC.

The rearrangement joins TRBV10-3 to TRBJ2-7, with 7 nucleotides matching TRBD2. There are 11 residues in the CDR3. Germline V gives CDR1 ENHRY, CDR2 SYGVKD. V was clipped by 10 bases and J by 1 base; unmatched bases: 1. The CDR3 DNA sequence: TGTGCCACGGGGGGTTCCTACGAGCAGTACTTC. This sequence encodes CATGGSYEQYF.

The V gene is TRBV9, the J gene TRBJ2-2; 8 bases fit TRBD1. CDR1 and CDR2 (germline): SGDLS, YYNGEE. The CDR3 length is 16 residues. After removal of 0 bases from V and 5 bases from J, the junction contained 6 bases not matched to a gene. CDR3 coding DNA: TGTGCCAGCAGCGTAGGGGGCAGGGGGCAGACCGGGGAGCTGTTTTTT. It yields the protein CASSVGGRGQTGELFF.

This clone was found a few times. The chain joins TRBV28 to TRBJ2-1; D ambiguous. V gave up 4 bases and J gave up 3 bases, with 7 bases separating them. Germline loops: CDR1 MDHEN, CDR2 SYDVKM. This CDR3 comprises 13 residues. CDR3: CASSYAVYNEQFF. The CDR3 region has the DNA TGTGCCAGCAGTTATGCCGTCTACAATGAGCAGTTCTTC.

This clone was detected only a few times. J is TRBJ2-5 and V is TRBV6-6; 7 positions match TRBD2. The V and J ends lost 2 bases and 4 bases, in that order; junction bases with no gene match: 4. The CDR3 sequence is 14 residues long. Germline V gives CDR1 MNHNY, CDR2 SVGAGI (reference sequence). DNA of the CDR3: TGTGCCAGCAGTTACCCATCTAGCGGAGAGACCCAGTACTTC. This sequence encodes CASSYPSSGETQYF.

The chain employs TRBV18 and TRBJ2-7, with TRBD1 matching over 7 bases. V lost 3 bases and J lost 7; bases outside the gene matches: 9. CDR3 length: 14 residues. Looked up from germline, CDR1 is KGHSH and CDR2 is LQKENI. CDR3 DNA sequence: TGTGCCAGCTCACCGGCAGGGGGTATTTTGGAGCAGTACTTC. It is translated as CASSPAGGILEQYF.

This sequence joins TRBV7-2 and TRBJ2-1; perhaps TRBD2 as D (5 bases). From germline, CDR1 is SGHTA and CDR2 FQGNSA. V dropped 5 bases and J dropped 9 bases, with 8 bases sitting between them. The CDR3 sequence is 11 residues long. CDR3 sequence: CASSAGGEQFF. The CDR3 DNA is TGTGCCAGCAGCGCCGGAGGTGAGCAGTTCTTC. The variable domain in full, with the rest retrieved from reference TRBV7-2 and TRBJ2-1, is GAGVSQSPSNKVTEKGKDVELRCDPISGHTALYWYRQSLGQGLEFLIYFQGNSAPDKSGLPSDRFSAERTGGSVSTLTIQRTQQEDSAVYLCASSAGGEQFFGPGTRLTVL.

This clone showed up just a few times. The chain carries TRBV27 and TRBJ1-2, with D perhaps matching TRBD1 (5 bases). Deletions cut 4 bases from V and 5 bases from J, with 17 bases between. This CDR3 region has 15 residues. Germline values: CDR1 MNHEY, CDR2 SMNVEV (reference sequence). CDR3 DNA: TGTGCCAGCAGTTCGGACGCACTTGGGGGATATGGCTACACCTTC. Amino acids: CASSSDALGGYGYTF.

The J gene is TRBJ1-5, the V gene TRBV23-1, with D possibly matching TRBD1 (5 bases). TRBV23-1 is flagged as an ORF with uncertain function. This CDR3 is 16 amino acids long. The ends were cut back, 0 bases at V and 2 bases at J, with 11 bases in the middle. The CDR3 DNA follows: TGCGCCAGCAGTCAATCCGGGACCGGGGGCAATCAGCCCCAGCATTTT. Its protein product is CASSQSGTGGNQPQHF.

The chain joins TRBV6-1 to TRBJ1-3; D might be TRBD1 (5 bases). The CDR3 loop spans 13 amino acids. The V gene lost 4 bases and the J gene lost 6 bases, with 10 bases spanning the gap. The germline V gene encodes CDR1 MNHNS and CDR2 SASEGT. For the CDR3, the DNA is TGTGCCAGCAGTGTCGACAGCAAAAACACCATATATTTT. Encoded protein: CASSVDSKNTIYF.

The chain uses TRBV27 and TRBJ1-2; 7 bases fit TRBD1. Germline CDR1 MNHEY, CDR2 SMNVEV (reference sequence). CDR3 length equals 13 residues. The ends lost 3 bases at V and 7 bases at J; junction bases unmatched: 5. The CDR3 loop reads CASSFDRVGGYTF. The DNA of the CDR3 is TGTGCCAGCAGTTTCGACAGGGTGGGTGGCTACACCTTC.

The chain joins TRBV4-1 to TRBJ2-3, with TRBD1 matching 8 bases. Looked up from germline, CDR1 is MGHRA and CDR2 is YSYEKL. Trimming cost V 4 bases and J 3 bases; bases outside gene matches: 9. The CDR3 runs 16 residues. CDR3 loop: CASSPLGQGGTDTQYF. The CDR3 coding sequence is TGCGCCAGCAGCCCACTCGGACAGGGTGGGACAGATACGCAGTATTTT.

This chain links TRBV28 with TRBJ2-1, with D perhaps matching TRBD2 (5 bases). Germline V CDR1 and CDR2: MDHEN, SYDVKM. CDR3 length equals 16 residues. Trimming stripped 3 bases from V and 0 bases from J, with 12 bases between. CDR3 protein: CASSFFSGSSYNEQFF. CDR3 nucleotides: TGTGCCAGCAGTTTCTTCTCTGGGAGCTCCTACAATGAGCAGTTCTTC.

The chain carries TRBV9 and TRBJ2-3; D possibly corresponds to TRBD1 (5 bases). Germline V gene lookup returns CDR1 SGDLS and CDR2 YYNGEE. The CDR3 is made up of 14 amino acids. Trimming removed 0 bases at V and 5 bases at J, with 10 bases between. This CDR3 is CASSVAAREDTQYF. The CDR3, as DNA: TGTGCCAGCAGCGTAGCTGCCAGGGAAGATACGCAGTATTTT.

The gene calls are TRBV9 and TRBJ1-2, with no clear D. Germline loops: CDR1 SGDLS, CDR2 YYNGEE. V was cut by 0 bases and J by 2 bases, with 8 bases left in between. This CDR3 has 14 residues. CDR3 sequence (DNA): TGTGCCAGCAGCGTAGTTCTAGTAAACTATGGCTACACCTTC. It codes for CASSVVLVNYGYTF.

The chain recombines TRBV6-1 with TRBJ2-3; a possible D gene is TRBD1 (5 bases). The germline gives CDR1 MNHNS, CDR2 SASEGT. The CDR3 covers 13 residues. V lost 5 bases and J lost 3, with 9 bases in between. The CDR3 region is CASSQGRTDTQYF. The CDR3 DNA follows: TGTGCCAGCAGTCAGGGCCGAACAGATACGCAGTATTTT.

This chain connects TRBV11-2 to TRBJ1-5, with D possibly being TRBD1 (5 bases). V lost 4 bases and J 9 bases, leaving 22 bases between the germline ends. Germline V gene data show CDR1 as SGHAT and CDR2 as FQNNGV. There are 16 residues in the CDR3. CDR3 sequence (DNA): TGTGCCAGCAGCTCGGCCGCTAGAGAGGGGCTGGGGCCCCAGCATTTT. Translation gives CASSSAAREGLGPQHF.

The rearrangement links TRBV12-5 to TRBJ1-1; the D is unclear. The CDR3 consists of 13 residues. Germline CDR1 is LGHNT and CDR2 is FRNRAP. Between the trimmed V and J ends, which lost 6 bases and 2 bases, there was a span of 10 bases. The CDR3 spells CASGERLNTEAFF. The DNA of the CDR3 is TGTGCTAGTGGGGAAAGGTTAAACACTGAAGCTTTCTTT.

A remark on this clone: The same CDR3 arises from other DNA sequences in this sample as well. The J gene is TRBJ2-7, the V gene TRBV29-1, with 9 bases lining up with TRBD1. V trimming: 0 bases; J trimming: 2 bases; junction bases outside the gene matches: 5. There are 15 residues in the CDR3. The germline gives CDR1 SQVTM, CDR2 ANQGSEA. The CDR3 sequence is CSVEDPGTGTYEQYF. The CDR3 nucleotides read TGCAGCGTTGAAGACCCCGGGACAGGGACCTACGAGCAGTACTTC.